This T cell receptor beta chain comes out of a study of post-analysis software for immune sequencing data. Study-wide results and limits: Five TRBV segments, including TRBV5-6, TRBV5-1 and TRBV20-1, were more frequent in patients than controls.

TCR beta cDNA libraries included unique molecular identifiers. TCRdb reprocessed the PCR reads with MiXCR, giving one entry per CDR3 protein. Here the sample spans about 180,000 distinct CDR3 sequences, 30% being singletons. This CDR3 has 14 amino acids. Germline V lookup: CDR1 LGHDT, CDR2 YNNKEL (reference sequence). Points on this clonotype: Its antigen is still unknown.

V usage is TRBV3-1 and J usage is TRBJ2-5; 8 nucleotides match TRBD1. The J call is doubtful: the DNA matches TRBJ2-7 better. The receptor's source is a girl aged 10-17 years with multiple sclerosis. The sequencing input was blood. The CDR3 nucleotides read TGTGCCAGCAGCATTACAGGGGGATGGTGCGAGCAGTACTTC. Its translation: CASSITGGWCEQYF.